The source of this TCR beta chain is a study of blood T cell repertoires in COVID-19. On the study more broadly: Some COVID-19 samples were acute and others convalescent; all came from the United States, Italy and Spain. Sample material is recorded as cDNA or gDNA derived from T cells, B-cell-depleted T cells, or PBMCs.

Germline CDR1 is LNHDA and CDR2 is SQIVND (reference sequence). The CDR3 extends over 16 amino acids. Deletions cut 5 bases from V and 0 bases from J, with 11 bases between. While infection was still active, Seattle patients were enrolled and then followed longitudinally. Original methodology: Quantification of nucleated cells was approximated via reference gene primer amplification. The repertoire was sequenced with immunoSEQ multiplex PCR; TCRdb's copy has only in-frame clones and lacks some. The V and J calls and clone size were taken over from that table, and D and trimming were inferred from the DNA. The table records 300,000 to 350,000 clones, roughly 87% of them present only once.

Sequencing was done on a sample of peripheral blood. This clonotype was sampled from a man between 25 and 39 years old with COVID-19, enrolled during active disease. V gene TRBV19 combines with J gene TRBJ1-6; tentatively, D is TRBD1 (5 bases). CDR3 DNA: TGTGCCAGTAGTGTTACGGGGGGCTCCTATAATTCACCCCTCCACTTT. Its translation is CASSVTGGSYNSPLHF.